This T cell receptor (beta chain) was retrieved from a study of blood T cell repertoires in COVID-19. Across the study: PBMCs, B-cell-depleted T cells, or T cells provided the cDNA or gDNA that made up the material.

This clone was seen once. The germline gives CDR1 SEHNR, CDR2 FQNEAQ (reference sequence). Trimming left V 5 bases short and J 0 bases short, with 17 bases between. The CDR3 consists of 17 residues. In the authors' methods: Estimation of nucleated cell counts was performed using reference gene primer amplification. Generated by immunoSEQ multiplex PCR, the TCRdb table keeps only in-frame clones and is missing some. The D gene and trimming were derived from the DNA, and the V and J assignments and clone size from that table. This sample yields about 200,000 clones, of which around three quarters are seen a single time; less than 6% belongs to the top ten.

The clonotype comes from a woman between 70 and 85 years old with acute or convalescent COVID-19. Sequences were obtained from peripheral blood. This sequence joins TRBV7-9 and TRBJ2-1; D unclear. The CDR3: CASSPLVGGTSYNEQFF. As DNA, the CDR3 is TGTGCCAGCAGCCCACTGGTCGGCGGAACCTCCTACAATGAGCAGTTCTTC.